This T cell receptor beta chain was retrieved from a study of early T cells in non-severe SARS-CoV-2 infection. Turning to the study itself: The authors sequenced bulk RNA from unsorted whole blood, leaving chains unpaired.

This clonotype appeared many times. What it binds is unknown. Each single cDNA molecule received a unique molecular identifier. In TCRdb, the 5' RACE reads were re-called with MiXCR into one record per CDR3 protein. This sample yields roughly 50,000 distinct CDR3 sequences, of which roughly 10% are seen a single time; about 15% belongs to the top ten. CDR1 SNHLY and CDR2 FYNNEI come from the germline V gene. There are 14 residues in the CDR3. V dropped 4 bases and J dropped 8 bases, with 14 bases sitting between them. Whole-study results and caveats: Private and CD4 specificities were missed by VDJdb matching, which favored anti-spike CD8 responses.

The receptor was derived from an adult who was a healthcare worker with PCR-confirmed SARS-CoV-2 infection or an uninfected control (not recorded which). V gene TRBV2 combines with J gene TRBJ1-4; D is unresolved. The sample was whole blood. CDR3 region: CASSAFQDGEKLFF. The CDR3 nucleotides read TGTGCCAGCAGTGCGTTCCAGGACGGAGAAAAACTGTTTTTT.